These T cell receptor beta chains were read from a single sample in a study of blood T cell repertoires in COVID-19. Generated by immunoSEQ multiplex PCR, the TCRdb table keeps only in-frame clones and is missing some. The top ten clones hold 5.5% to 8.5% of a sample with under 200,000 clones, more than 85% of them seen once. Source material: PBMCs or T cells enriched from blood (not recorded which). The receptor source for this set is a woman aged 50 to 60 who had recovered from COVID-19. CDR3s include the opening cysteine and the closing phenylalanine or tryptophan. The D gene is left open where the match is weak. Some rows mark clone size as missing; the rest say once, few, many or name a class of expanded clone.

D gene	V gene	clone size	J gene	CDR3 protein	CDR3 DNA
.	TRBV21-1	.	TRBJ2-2	CASSKGRVREDTGELFF	TGTGCCAGCAGCAAAGGCCGGGTGCGGGAGGACACCGGGGAGCTGTTTTTT
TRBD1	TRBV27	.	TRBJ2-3	CASSFRGKVTDTQYF	TGTGCCAGCAGTTTCAGGGGGAAAGTGACAGATACGCAGTATTTT
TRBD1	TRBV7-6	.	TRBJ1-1	CASSLVAGGRETEAFF	TGTGCCAGCAGCTTAGTCGCAGGGGGCAGAGAGACTGAAGCTTTCTTT
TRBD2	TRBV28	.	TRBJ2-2	CASTVPGTSATGELFF	TGTGCCAGCACAGTTCCGGGGACTAGCGCCACCGGGGAGCTGTTTTTT
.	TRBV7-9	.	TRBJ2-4	CASSLSGERENIQYF	TGTGCCAGCAGCCTCTCGGGCGAGCGGGAAAACATTCAGTACTTC
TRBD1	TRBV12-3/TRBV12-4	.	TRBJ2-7	CASRQQGYEQYF	TGTGCCAGCAGGCAACAGGGGTACGAGCAGTACTTC
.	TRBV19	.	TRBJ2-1	CASSIRPGSYEQFF	TGTGCCAGTAGTATAAGGCCAGGGTCCTATGAGCAGTTCTTC
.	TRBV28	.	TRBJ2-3	CASSTPSKGANTDTQYF	TGTGCCAGCAGTACCCCATCCAAGGGAGCTAACACAGATACGCAGTATTTT
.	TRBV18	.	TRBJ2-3	CASSPPDISSTDTQYF	TGTGCCAGCTCACCACCGGACATCTCTAGCACAGATACGCAGTATTTT
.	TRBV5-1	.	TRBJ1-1	CASSQYGQNTEAFF	TGCGCCAGCAGCCAATACGGACAGAACACTGAAGCTTTCTTT
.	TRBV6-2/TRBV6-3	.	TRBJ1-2	CASSPYARGNYGYTF	TGTGCCAGCAGCCCATACGCCAGGGGAAACTATGGCTACACCTTC
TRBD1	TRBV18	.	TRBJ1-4	CASSPPARGQGGKLFF	TGTGCCAGCTCACCACCCGCTAGGGGACAGGGTGGAAAACTGTTTTTT
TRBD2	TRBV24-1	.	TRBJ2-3	CATSDDLAGSRTDTQYF	TGTGCCACCAGTGACGACCTAGCGGGAAGCCGCACAGATACGCAGTATTTT
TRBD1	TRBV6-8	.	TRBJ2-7	CASSLRTGIYEQYF	TGTGCCAGCAGTCTCCGGACAGGGATATACGAGCAGTACTTC
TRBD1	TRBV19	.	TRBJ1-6	CASSIGNTGGTSPLHF	TGTGCCAGTAGTATAGGAAACACAGGGGGCACTTCACCCCTCCACTTT
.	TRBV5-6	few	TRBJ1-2	CASSTYLGSMDLPYTF	TGTGCCAGCAGCACGTATTTGGGCTCGATGGATCTACCCTACACCTTC
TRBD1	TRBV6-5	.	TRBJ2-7	CASTGDRTYEQYF	TGTGCCAGCACCGGGGACAGGACCTACGAGCAGTACTTC
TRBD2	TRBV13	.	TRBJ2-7	CASSARTSGRAYEQYF	TGTGCCAGCAGCGCTCGGACTAGCGGGAGGGCCTACGAGCAGTACTTC
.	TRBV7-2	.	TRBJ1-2	CASSLRPGASYGYTF	TGTGCCAGCAGCTTACGGCCAGGGGCCAGCTATGGCTACACCTTC
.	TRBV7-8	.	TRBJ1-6	CASSHLQGPYNSPLHF	TGTGCCAGCAGCCATCTTCAGGGGCCCTATAATTCACCCCTCCACTTT
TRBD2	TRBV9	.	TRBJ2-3	CASSVIAGAEDTQYF	TGTGCCAGCAGCGTAATAGCGGGAGCAGAAGATACGCAGTATTTT
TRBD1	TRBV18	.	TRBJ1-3	CASSPRDSASGNTIYF	TGTGCCAGCTCCCCTCGGGACAGCGCCTCTGGAAACACCATATATTTT
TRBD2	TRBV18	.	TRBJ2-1	CASSAVGTSGSGEQFF	TGTGCCAGCTCAGCGGTCGGGACTAGCGGGAGTGGTGAGCAGTTCTTC
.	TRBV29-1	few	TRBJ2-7	CSVGEWPGQYF	TGCAGCGTTGGTGAGTGGCCAGGGCAGTACTTC
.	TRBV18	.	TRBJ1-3	CASSPSGANGNTIYF	TGTGCCAGCTCACCCTCAGGGGCTAATGGAAACACCATATATTTT
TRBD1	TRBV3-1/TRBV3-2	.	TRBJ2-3	CASSLRTGRDTQYF	TGTGCCAGCAGCCTCCGGACAGGGAGAGATACGCAGTATTTT
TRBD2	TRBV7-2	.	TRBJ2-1	CASSLVLAGGRQFF	TGTGCCAGCAGCTTAGTTCTAGCGGGAGGACGGCAGTTCTTC
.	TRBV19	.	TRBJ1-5	CASRSDISNQPQHF	TGTGCCAGTAGATCTGACATTAGCAATCAGCCCCAGCATTTT
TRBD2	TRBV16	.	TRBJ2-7	CASSQTGGPLREQYF	TGTGCCAGCAGCCAAACGGGGGGACCATTGAGGGAGCAGTACTTC
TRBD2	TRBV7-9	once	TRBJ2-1	CASSLTGGYEQFF	TGTGCCAGCAGCTTGACGGGAGGTTATGAGCAGTTCTTC
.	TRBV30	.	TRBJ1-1	CAWSPGHVRTEAFF	TGTGCCTGGAGCCCTGGACACGTTCGCACTGAAGCTTTCTTT
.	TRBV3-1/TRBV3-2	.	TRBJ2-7	CASSQGWQGIYEQYF	TGTGCCAGCAGCCAAGGGTGGCAGGGGATCTACGAGCAGTACTTC
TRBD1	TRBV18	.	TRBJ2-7	CASSPVSGQGHEQYF	TGTGCCAGCTCACCGGTCTCGGGACAGGGCCACGAGCAGTACTTC
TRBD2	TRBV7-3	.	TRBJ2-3	CASSKGTSGGVDTQYF	TGTGCCAGCAGCAAAGGGACTAGCGGAGGTGTAGATACGCAGTATTTT
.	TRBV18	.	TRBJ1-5	CASSLTDSNQPQHF	TGTGCCAGCTCACTGACAGATAGCAATCAGCCCCAGCATTTT
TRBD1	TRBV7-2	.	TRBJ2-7	CASSLSWDSSYEQYF	TGTGCCAGCAGCTTATCCTGGGACAGTTCCTACGAGCAGTACTTC
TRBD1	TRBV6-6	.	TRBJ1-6	CASNRDRTSYNSPLHF	TGTGCCAGCAACCGGGACAGAACCTCCTATAATTCACCCCTCCACTTT
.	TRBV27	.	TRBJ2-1	CASRDSNGSEQFF	TGTGCCAGCAGAGACTCCAATGGGAGTGAGCAGTTCTTC
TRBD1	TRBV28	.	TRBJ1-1	CASRPRQGARTEAFF	TGTGCCAGCAGGCCTCGACAGGGGGCAAGGACTGAAGCTTTCTTT
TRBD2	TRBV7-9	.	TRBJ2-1	CASRSRTSEYNEQFF	TGTGCCAGCCGCTCCCGGACTAGCGAATACAATGAGCAGTTCTTC
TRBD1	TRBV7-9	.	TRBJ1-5	CASSGQGDQPQHF	TGTGCCAGCTCGGGACAGGGGGACCAGCCCCAGCATTTT
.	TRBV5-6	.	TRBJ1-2	CASSLGSDYGYTF	TGTGCCAGCAGCTTGGGTTCGGACTATGGCTACACCTTC
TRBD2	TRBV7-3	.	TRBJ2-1	CASSLTGTSLGNEQFF	TGTGCCAGCAGCTTGACCGGGACTAGCCTCGGCAATGAGCAGTTCTTC
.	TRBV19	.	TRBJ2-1	CASSIFGGANNEQFF	TGTGCCAGTAGTATCTTCGGAGGGGCGAACAATGAGCAGTTCTTC
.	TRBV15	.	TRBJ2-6	CATSREGLRGANVLTF	TGTGCCACCAGCAGAGAGGGACTGAGGGGGGCCAACGTCCTGACTTTC
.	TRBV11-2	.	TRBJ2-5	CASSFVRETQYF	TGTGCCAGCAGCTTCGTACGGGAGACCCAGTACTTC
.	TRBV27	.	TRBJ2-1	CASSPRRGLNEQFF	TGTGCCAGCAGCCCAAGGAGGGGACTCAATGAGCAGTTCTTC
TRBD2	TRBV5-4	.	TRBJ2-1	CASSLGLVGYTEQFF	TGTGCCAGCAGCCTAGGACTAGTGGGGTACACTGAGCAGTTCTTC
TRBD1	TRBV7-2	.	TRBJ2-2	CASSLRKGQRDTGELFF	TGTGCCAGCAGCTTAAGGAAGGGACAGCGCGACACCGGGGAGCTGTTTTTT
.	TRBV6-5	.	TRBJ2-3	CASSYTAPADTQYF	TGTGCCAGCAGCTACACCGCCCCGGCAGATACGCAGTATTTT
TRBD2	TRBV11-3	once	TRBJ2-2	CASSLAGGSRNTGELFF	TGTGCCAGCAGCTTAGCGGGCGGGAGCCGGAACACCGGGGAGCTGTTTTTT
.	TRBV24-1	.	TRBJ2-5	CATSEGAQETQYF	TGTGCCACCAGTGAGGGCGCCCAAGAGACCCAGTACTTC